A selection of T cell receptor beta chains follows, all from one sample in a study of T cell responses to AZD1222 COVID-19 vaccine. Produced via immunoSEQ multiplex PCR; TCRdb's table is partial and in-frame only. The sample holds roughly 120,000 clones; approximately 86% are singletons and the top ten take approximately 9.6%. This specimen was peripheral blood, taken on day 0 of AZD1222 vaccination. Source of these receptors: an adult in good health. The CDR3 runs from the conserved cysteine through the conserved F or W. A D gene is named only where the DNA matches it firmly. Rows may omit the clone size; those that give it use once, few, many or a size class.

.	14	TRBV7-9	.	TRBJ1-5	TGTGCCAGCAGCTCAATAGACAGGTATCAGCCCCAGCATTTT	CASSSIDRYQPQHF
.	17	TRBV10-2	.	TRBJ1-1	TGCGCCAGCAATCCCCAACCGCCTCTGGGGGACGGGACTGAAGCTTTCTTT	CASNPQPPLGDGTEAFF
TRBD1	13	TRBV12-3/TRBV12-4	.	TRBJ1-2	TGTGCCAGCAGTCTATCGACAGGGTATGGCTACACCTTC	CASSLSTGYGYTF
.	15	TRBV7-2	few	TRBJ1-6	TGTGCCAGCAGCTTAGGACGTCCCAGAAATTCACCCCTCCACTTT	CASSLGRPRNSPLHF
TRBD1	16	TRBV18	.	TRBJ1-3	TGTGCCAGCTCTCCGTCCAGGGGGCAATCTGGAAACACCATATATTTT	CASSPSRGQSGNTIYF
.	13	TRBV29-1	.	TRBJ2-2	TGCAGCGTTGAATCGGGGCACACCGGGGAGCTGTTTTTT	CSVESGHTGELFF
.	12	TRBV5-4	.	TRBJ1-1	TGTGCCAGCAGCTCAGTTAACACTGAAGCTTTCTTT	CASSSVNTEAFF
TRBD2	16	TRBV5-6	.	TRBJ2-7	TGTGCCAGCAGTGACTCACTAGCGGGGGTATCCTACGAGCAGTACTTC	CASSDSLAGVSYEQYF
.	13	TRBV5-5	once	TRBJ2-4	TGTGCCAGCAGCTTGGCGGAAGGGGACATTCAGTACTTC	CASSLAEGDIQYF
.	18	TRBV3-1/TRBV3-2	.	TRBJ1-3	TGTGCCAGCAGCCAAGAGAGACAGCGGGTATTCTCTGGAAACACCATATATTTT	CASSQERQRVFSGNTIYF
.	12	TRBV21-1	.	TRBJ1-5	TGTGCCAGGATTGATAGCAATCAGCCCCAGCATTTT	CARIDSNQPQHF
TRBD1	16	TRBV7-3	once	TRBJ2-5	TGTGCCAGCAGCCTGACGGCAGGGGGTAACCAAGAGACCCAGTACTTC	CASSLTAGGNQETQYF
.	14	TRBV7-2	.	TRBJ2-3	TGTGCCAGCAGCTTAACGCGGGGTATAGATACGCAGTATTTT	CASSLTRGIDTQYF
TRBD1	17	TRBV5-8	.	TRBJ1-5	TGTGCCAGCAGCTCCGGGACAGGGTATTCGAGCAATCAGCCCCAGCATTTT	CASSSGTGYSSNQPQHF
TRBD1	17	TRBV3-1/TRBV3-2	.	TRBJ1-2	TGTGCCAGCAGCCCGAGGGCACAGGGGCTTGCTAACTATGGCTACACCTTC	CASSPRAQGLANYGYTF
.	16	TRBV6-2/TRBV6-3	.	TRBJ2-1	TGTGCCAGCAGTTACTCGCCAGGAGGCTCCTACAATGAGCAGTTCTTC	CASSYSPGGSYNEQFF
TRBD1	15	TRBV11-2	.	TRBJ1-4	TGTGCCAGCAGCAACCCGACAGGGTTCAATGAAAAACTGTTTTTT	CASSNPTGFNEKLFF
.	12	TRBV5-5	.	TRBJ1-2	TGTGCCAGCACCTGGGGAGGGGATGGCTACACCTTC	CASTWGGDGYTF
.	13	TRBV11-2	.	TRBJ2-7	TGTGCCAGCAGCTCCAGGGAAACTTACGAGCAGTACTTC	CASSSRETYEQYF
.	16	TRBV19	.	TRBJ1-1	TGTGCCAGTAGTATATTGGGGGCGACCATGAACACTGAAGCTTTCTTT	CASSILGATMNTEAFF
TRBD1	16	TRBV5-1	.	TRBJ2-2	TGCGCCAGCAGCCAGGACGGGACAGCCGGCACCGGGGAGCTGTTTTTT	CASSQDGTAGTGELFF
TRBD1	15	TRBV11-2	.	TRBJ1-2	TGTGCCAGCAGCTTAGTAATGGACAGGGGCTATGGCTACACCTTC	CASSLVMDRGYGYTF
TRBD1	17	TRBV28	once	TRBJ1-6	TGTGCCAGCAGCAGTGCGGGACAGGGCCCATATAATTCACCCCTCCACTTT	CASSSAGQGPYNSPLHF
.	13	TRBV20-1	.	TRBJ1-1	TGCAGTGCTAGTAGAGGGCGCGGTACTGAAGCTTTCTTT	CSASRGRGTEAFF
TRBD1	15	TRBV19	.	TRBJ2-2	TGTGCCAGTGCTTCCGGGACAGGGGCCACCGGGGAGCTGTTTTTT	CASASGTGATGELFF
TRBD1	17	TRBV5-1	.	TRBJ1-2	TGCGCCAGCAGCTCACAACATCGGACAGGGAGAAACTATGGCTACACCTTC	CASSSQHRTGRNYGYTF
.	13	TRBV2	.	TRBJ1-2	TGTGCCAGCAGTGGCGGTCAGGACTATGGCTACACCTTC	CASSGGQDYGYTF
.	16	TRBV4-2	.	TRBJ1-3	TGTGCCAGCAGCCAAGCCGGGGTCGCATCTGGAAACACCATATATTTT	CASSQAGVASGNTIYF
TRBD1	14	TRBV7-8	.	TRBJ2-5	TGTGCCAGCAGCTTTGGACAGGGGCAAGAGACCCAGTACTTC	CASSFGQGQETQYF
TRBD1	15	TRBV7-2	.	TRBJ2-5	TGTGCCAGCAGCTTGGGGGGGACAGGGAAAGAGACCCAGTACTTC	CASSLGGTGKETQYF
.	13	TRBV6-5	.	TRBJ1-5	TGTGCCAGCAGTTACAATGGAGGTCAGCCCCAGCATTTT	CASSYNGGQPQHF
.	17	TRBV5-1	.	TRBJ2-5	TGCGCCAGCAGCTCGGGGGGCCGGTCGTCAGGGGGAGAGACCCAGTACTTC	CASSSGGRSSGGETQYF
.	13	TRBV12-3/TRBV12-4	.	TRBJ1-5	TGTGCCAGCAGTTTGGAGTTTAATCAGCCCCAGCATTTT	CASSLEFNQPQHF
TRBD1	17	TRBV5-1	.	TRBJ1-1	TGCGCCAGCAGCTTGGTAATCGAGACAGGGATGAACACTGAAGCTTTCTTT	CASSLVIETGMNTEAFF
TRBD1	13	TRBV12-3/TRBV12-4	.	TRBJ1-2	TGTGCCAGCAGTTTACAGGGGGGCTATGGCTACACCTTC	CASSLQGGYGYTF
TRBD2	15	TRBV2	.	TRBJ2-5	TGTGCCAGCAGTGCGCGGACTAGCGGACAAGAGACCCAGTACTTC	CASSARTSGQETQYF
.	14	TRBV5-1	.	TRBJ2-1	TGCGCCAGCGGCTGGACAGTTAATTACAATGAGCAGTTCTTC	CASGWTVNYNEQFF
TRBD1	15	TRBV3-1/TRBV3-2	few	TRBJ1-2	TGTGCCAGCAGTACTTCCGGGACAGGGTTTCACGGCTACACCTTC	CASSTSGTGFHGYTF
.	14	TRBV9	.	TRBJ1-1	TGTGCCAGCAGCGGTTCAGGACAGTTTTCTGAAGCTTTCTTT	CASSGSGQFSEAFF
.	14	TRBV28	once	TRBJ2-1	TGTGCCAGCAGTTTCGAAGGGTTCGGCAATGAGCAGTTCTTC	CASSFEGFGNEQFF
.	16	TRBV9	.	TRBJ2-6	TGTGCCAGCAGCGTAGTTTCAGGGACTGGGGCCAACGTCCTGACTTTC	CASSVVSGTGANVLTF
.	13	TRBV7-2	.	TRBJ1-1	TGTGCCAGCAGCTCTTTTACAAGCTCTGAAGCTTTCTTT	CASSSFTSSEAFF
.	13	TRBV30	.	TRBJ1-1	TGTGCCTGGAGTGTTTCAGGGAAGGCTGAAGCTTTCTTT	CAWSVSGKAEAFF
TRBD1	18	TRBV27	.	TRBJ2-3	TGTGCCAGCAGTTTATATCCCCTGGGACAGGGGGTCACAGATACGCAGTATTTT	CASSLYPLGQGVTDTQYF
.	15	TRBV5-1	once	TRBJ2-5	TGCGCCAGCAGCTTGGACACACCTTACCAAGAGACCCAGTACTTC	CASSLDTPYQETQYF
.	14	TRBV6-5	.	TRBJ1-1	TGTGCCAGCAACGTCGGCGGCGGGGACACTGAAGCTTTCTTT	CASNVGGGDTEAFF
.	11	TRBV20-1	.	TRBJ2-7	TGCAGTGCTAGAGATCCCCACGAGCAGTACTTC	CSARDPHEQYF
.	16	TRBV5-1	few	TRBJ1-5	TGCGCCAGCAGCTTGGATAGGAGAAATAGCAATCAGCCCCAGCATTTT	CASSLDRRNSNQPQHF
.	13	TRBV6-5	once	TRBJ1-1	TGTGCCAGCACCGCCCGGGGCGATCGTGAAGCTTTCTTT	CASTARGDREAFF
.	16	TRBV12-5	.	TRBJ1-4	TGTGCTAGTGGTACCATCTGGGGGGCAGGCAATGAAAAACTGTTTTTT	CASGTIWGAGNEKLFF
.	15	TRBV9	.	TRBJ1-5	TGTGCCAGCAGCGAGGGACACGGCCAGGTTTGGCCCCAGCATTTT	CASSEGHGQVWPQHF
.	13	TRBV29-1	.	TRBJ1-1	TGCAGCGTTGGGGCTGATTTCAACACTGAAGCTTTCTTT	CSVGADFNTEAFF
.	14	TRBV29-1	few	TRBJ1-1	TGCAGCGTTCGGATCGACAGGTTGAACACTGAAGCTTTCTTT	CSVRIDRLNTEAFF
TRBD2	16	TRBV7-2	few	TRBJ2-1	TGTGCCAGCAGTCGTATAGCGGGGGAGACCTACAATGAGCAGTTCTTC	CASSRIAGETYNEQFF
.	13	TRBV5-1	few	TRBJ1-3	TGCGCCAGCTCCCTTCAGGCTGGAAACACCATATATTTT	CASSLQAGNTIYF